Shown below are 2 T cell receptor beta chains from a single sample sequenced in a study of shared clonotypes between healthy human individuals. The protocol was immunoSEQ multiplex PCR, while the TCRdb copy is restricted to in-frame clones and leaves out a portion. The sample holds 200,000 to 250,000 clones, approximately 70% seen once. The specimen was memory CD4+ T cells sorted from blood. Subset meaning: CD45RA-negative fraction. All receptors come from a man aged 25 to 45 in good health.

V is TRBV7-8 and J is TRBJ2-5; D is possibly TRBD2 (7 bases). This CDR3 has 16 residues. The ends were cut back, 0 bases at V and 3 bases at J, with 14 bases in the middle. Germline V gene sequence: CDR1 SGHVS, CDR2 FQNEAQ. The CDR3 loop reads CASSLARGGLEETQYF. CDR3 DNA: TGTGCCAGCAGCTTAGCGAGGGGGGGACTTGAAGAGACCCAGTACTTC.

This clone was seen a few times. V and J are TRBV14 and TRBJ2-5; a possible D gene is TRBD2 (5 bases). V dropped 1 base and J dropped 2 bases, with 20 bases sitting between them. The CDR3 extends over 18 amino acids. Per the germline V gene, CDR1 is SGHDN and CDR2 is FVKESK. CDR3 sequence (DNA): TGTGCCAGCAGCCAAGTGTTCAGTCTGGACTCTCATCAAGAGACCCAGTACTTC. Protein product: CASSQVFSLDSHQETQYF.